The 11 T cell receptor beta chains listed next were all sequenced from one sample in a study of Graves' ophthalmopathy and Graves' hyperthyroidism. Investigators amplified TCR beta CDR3 regions from RNA transcripts. Scientists carried out first-round RT-PCR using HTBI primers and then a second-round multiplex PCR. TCRdb analysed the multiplex PCR reads with MiXCR anew, one entry per CDR3 protein. The sample holds over a million distinct CDR3 sequences, approximately 35% seen once. Sequenced material: peripheral blood or thyroid tissue (not recorded which). Receptors originate from an adult man with Graves' hyperthyroidism.

The chain uses TRBV2 and TRBJ2-7, with D possibly matching TRBD1 (6 bases). V lost 5 bases to trimming and J lost 4 bases, with 18 bases between them. Germline V gene lookup returns CDR1 SNHLY and CDR2 FYNNEI. The CDR3 length is 15 residues. The CDR3 is CASSYPDRRAYEQYF. As DNA, the CDR3 is TGTGCCAGCAGTTACCCCGACAGGCGGGCATACGAGCAGTACTTC.

About this clonotype itself: The junction departs from the called germline gene at one end, perhaps through a read error. The chain recombines TRBV4-3 with TRBJ2-5; 9 bases align to TRBD1. This CDR3 has 16 residues. Germline assignment: CDR1 LGHNA and CDR2 YSLEER. The CDR3 DNA follows: TGCGCCAGCAGCCAAGACCCTACAGGGGGCCAAGAGACCCGGTACTTC. Translating gives CASSQDPTGGQETRYF.

V and J are TRBV7-2 and TRBJ2-3; possibly TRBD1 for D (6 bases). Trimming pared 7 bases from V and 0 bases from J, leaving 14 bases between. The CDR3 contains 15 residues. From germline, CDR1 is SGHTA and CDR2 FQGNSA. The CDR3 loop is CASTNDRPSTDTQYF. The CDR3 region has the DNA TGTGCCAGCACAAACGACAGGCCCAGCACAGATACGCAGTATTTT.

This clonotype has at least ten counts. V gene TRBV5-1 combines with J gene TRBJ1-1, with a tentative D call TRBD1 (5 bases). Trimming pared 4 bases from V and 1 base from J, leaving 14 bases between. The germline V gene has CDR1 SGHRS and CDR2 YFSETQ. The CDR3 is 15 amino acids. CDR3 bases: TGCGCCAGCAGCCAACCGGGACGGCGGAACACTGAAGCTTTCTTT. Encoded protein: CASSQPGRRNTEAFF.

This clonotype came up many times. This chain joins TRBV7-9 and TRBJ2-1; tentatively, D is TRBD1 or TRBD2 (5 bases each). Deletions cut 4 bases from V and 3 bases from J, with 16 bases between. This CDR3 comprises 16 residues. CDR1 and CDR2 from the germline V gene are SEHNR and FQNEAQ (reference sequence). The CDR3 region has the DNA TGTGCCAGCAGCTCTCTCCCTGGTGGGGGCTACAATGAGCAGTTCTTC. It codes for CASSSLPGGGYNEQFF.

The rearrangement links TRBV19 to TRBJ1-5, with TRBD1 as a possible D gene (5 bases). CDR3 length equals 17 residues. The V and J ends lost 6 bases and 4 bases respectively, with 22 bases between them. Germline lookup yields CDR1 LNHDA and CDR2 SQIVND (reference sequence). In nucleotides, the CDR3 is TGTGCCAGTAGACCCAGACGGGTACAGGACCAGAATCAGCCCCAGCATTTT. It yields the protein CASRPRRVQDQNQPQHF.

With regard to this clonotype: One base away lies a much larger clone, so this may be a sequencing read error. The rearrangement joins TRBV2 to TRBJ1-1; TRBD1 is a possible D gene (6 bases). Germline loops: CDR1 SNHLY, CDR2 FYNNEI. V was clipped by 6 bases and J by 3 bases, with 23 bases between them. The CDR3 sequence is 17 residues long. The CDR3 nucleotides are TGTGCCAGCAGCCCGCAAGGGGGGGGGAGATTGGACACTGAAGCTTTCTTT. Its protein product is CASSPQGGGRLDTEAFF.

This clonotype was observed at least ten times. The genes are TRBV29-1 and TRBJ2-7; possible D gene TRBD1, 5 bases. The CDR3 length is 13 residues. Germline-derived CDR1 and CDR2 are SQVTM and ANQGSEA. Trimming left V 4 bases short and J 3 bases short, with 13 bases between. The CDR3 region is CSVVLGANYEQYF. CDR3 nucleotide sequence: TGCAGCGTTGTGCTAGGGGCTAACTACGAGCAGTACTTC.

This chain joins TRBV6-5 and TRBJ1-3, with 7 bases identical to TRBD1. Unmatched junction bases numbered 10, after V lost 2 bases and J lost 9 bases. Germline CDR1 and CDR2: MNHEY and SVGAGI. The CDR3 has 15 amino acids. This CDR3 is CASSYARQGRGTIYF. The DNA of the CDR3 is TGTGCCAGCAGTTACGCGCGACAGGGACGGGGCACCATATATTTT.

This clonotype has more than one count but fewer than ten. The chain employs TRBV4-2 and TRBJ2-5; TRBD1 is a possible D gene (6 bases). The CDR3 loop spans 18 amino acids. The germline V gene has CDR1 LGHNA and CDR2 YNFKEQ. V lost 0 bases to trimming and J lost 0 bases, with 17 bases between them. The CDR3, as DNA: TGTGCCAGCAGCCAAGAGGCCCGACAGGCCCAGTACCAAGAGACCCAGTACTTC. Its translation: CASSQEARQAQYQETQYF.

The chain combines TRBV10-3 with TRBJ2-5; 9 nucleotides agree with TRBD1. Losses at the gene ends were 7 bases for V and 5 bases for J; bases not matched to a gene: 11. The CDR3 is 15 residues long. Germline CDR1 ENHRY, CDR2 SYGVKD. The CDR3, as DNA: TGTGCCATCAAGGATAACACAGGGGGCATCGAGACCCAGTACTTC. This codes for CAIKDNTGGIETQYF.